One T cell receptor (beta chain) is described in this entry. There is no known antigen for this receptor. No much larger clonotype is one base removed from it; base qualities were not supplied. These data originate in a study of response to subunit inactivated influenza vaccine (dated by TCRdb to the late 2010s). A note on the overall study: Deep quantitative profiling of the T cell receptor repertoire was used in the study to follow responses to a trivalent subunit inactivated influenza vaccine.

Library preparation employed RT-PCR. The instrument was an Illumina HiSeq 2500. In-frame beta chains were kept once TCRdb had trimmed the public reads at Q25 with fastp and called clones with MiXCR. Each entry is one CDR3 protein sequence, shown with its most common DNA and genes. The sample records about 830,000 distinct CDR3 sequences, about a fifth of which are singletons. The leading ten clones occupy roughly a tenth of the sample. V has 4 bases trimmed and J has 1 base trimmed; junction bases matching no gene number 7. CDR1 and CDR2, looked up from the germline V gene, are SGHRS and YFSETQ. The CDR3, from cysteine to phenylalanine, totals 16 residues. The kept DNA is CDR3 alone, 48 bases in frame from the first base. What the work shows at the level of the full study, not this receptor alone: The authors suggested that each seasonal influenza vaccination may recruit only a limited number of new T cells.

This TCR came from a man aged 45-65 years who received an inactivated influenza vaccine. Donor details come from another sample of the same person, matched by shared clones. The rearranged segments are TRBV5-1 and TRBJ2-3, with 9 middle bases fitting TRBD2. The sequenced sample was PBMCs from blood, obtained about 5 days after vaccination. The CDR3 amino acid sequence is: CASSPSVAGGTDTQYF. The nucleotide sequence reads TGCGCCAGCAGCCCCTCGGTAGCGGGGGGCACAGATACGCAGTATTTT.